The 27 T cell receptor beta chains presented below share a single source sample, sequenced in a study of blood T cell repertoires in COVID-19. Clones were sequenced by immunoSEQ multiplex PCR, and TCRdb holds only the in-frame ones, with some missing. The sample yields approximately 150,000 clones, approximately 88% seen once. The sequenced sample consisted of peripheral blood. These receptors originate from a man in his 60s with active or convalescent COVID-19.

V and J are TRBV4-3 and TRBJ1-1, with a possible D match to TRBD1 (5 bases). V gave up 1 base and J gave up 2 bases, with 14 bases separating them. In germline, CDR1 is LGHNA, CDR2 YSLEER. The CDR3 extends over 16 amino acids. Here the CDR3 reads CASSQVRGVGNTEAFF. CDR3 in DNA: TGCGCCAGCAGCCAAGTGCGGGGGGTGGGAAACACTGAAGCTTTCTTT.

The chain recombines TRBV7-3 with TRBJ2-2; D not resolved. The V end lost 1 base, the J end lost 1 base, and 4 bases lay between the germline ends. Per the germline V gene, CDR1 is SGHTA and CDR2 is FQGTGA. The CDR3 length is 14 residues. CDR3 loop: CASSLRQNTGELFF. The CDR3 coding sequence is TGTGCCAGCAGCTTAAGGCAGAACACCGGGGAGCTGTTTTTT.

The V and J genes are TRBV24-1 and TRBJ2-1, with TRBD2 matching over 14 bases. This CDR3 has 17 residues. Germline trimming cut 2 bases from V and 10 bases from J; bases unmatched to any gene: 9. Germline values: CDR1 KGHDR, CDR2 SFDVKD. The CDR3: CATSDSGLAGGPGEQFF. For the CDR3, the DNA is TGTGCCACCAGTGATTCCGGACTAGCGGGAGGTCCCGGGGAGCAGTTCTTC.

The chain employs TRBV21-1 and TRBJ2-7; TRBD1, the table's D call, lacks a check against the DNA. TRBV21-1 is noted as a pseudogene. This CDR3 comprises 15 residues. The CDR3: CASSRQDPPSYEQYF. In DNA, the CDR3 is TGTGCCAGCAGCAGACAGGACCCCCCCTCCTACGAGCAGTACTTC.

The V call is TRBV6-5, the J call TRBJ2-5; D may be TRBD2 (6 bases). Germline V gene lookup returns CDR1 MNHEY and CDR2 SVGAGI. This CDR3 contains 16 residues. Trimming left V 0 bases short and J 5 bases short, with 16 bases between. The CDR3 coding sequence is TGTGCCAGCAGTTACTCGTTGGTAGGGAGGAGGGAGACCCAGTACTTC. Translating gives CASSYSLVGRRETQYF.

V and J are TRBV28 and TRBJ1-2; possibly TRBD1 for D (5 bases). The CDR3 sequence is 14 residues long. CDR1 is MDHEN and CDR2 is SYDVKM in the germline V gene. The V gene lost 6 bases and the J gene lost 4 bases, with 15 bases spanning the gap. CDR3 sequence reads: CASRPNDRPYGYTF. CDR3 DNA: TGTGCCAGCAGGCCGAACGACAGACCCTATGGCTACACCTTC.

The CDR3 protein is CASSPIDRGPLRSNQPQHF. The CDR3 region has the DNA TGCGCCAGCAGTCCCATTGACAGGGGGCCCCTTAGGAGCAATCAGCCCCAGCATTTT. V and J are TRBV10-1 and TRBJ1-5; 10 bases map to TRBD1. V lost 5 bases to trimming and J lost 1 base; unmatched junction nucleotides: 14. This CDR3 is built from 19 residues. Looked up from germline, CDR1 is WNHNN and CDR2 is SYGVQD (reference sequence).

This rearrangement joins TRBV5-6 to TRBJ2-7, with 9 positions matching TRBD1. V was pared by 4 bases and J by 12 bases, with 5 bases of the junction left unmatched. The length of the CDR3 is 11 residues. Germline loops: CDR1 SGHDT, CDR2 YYEEEE. The CDR3 sequence is CASSKTGGLYF. The CDR3 nucleotides are TGTGCCAGCAGCAAAACAGGGGGCCTGTACTTC.

The rearrangement joins TRBV11-2 to TRBJ1-4; no clear D gene. V was pared by 7 bases and J by 8 bases, with 14 bases between. Germline-derived CDR1 and CDR2 are SGHAT and FQNNGV. This CDR3 is built from 13 residues. The CDR3: CASTEGSGEKLFF. CDR3 nucleotides: TGTGCCAGCACGGAAGGGTCGGGAGAAAAACTGTTTTTT.

The chain is built from TRBV28 and TRBJ1-5, with 8 bases fitting TRBD1. Germline V lookup: CDR1 MDHEN, CDR2 SYDVKM. CDR3 length: 15 amino acids. V was pared by 7 bases and J by 0 bases, with 5 bases of the junction left unmatched. The chain's CDR3 is CASTGQGFSNQPQHF. The CDR3 region has the DNA TGTGCCAGCACCGGACAGGGTTTTAGCAATCAGCCCCAGCATTTT. The full variable domain, completed using reference TRBV28 and TRBJ1-5, is DVKVTQSSRYLVKRTGEKVFLECVQDMDHENMFWYRQDPGLGLRLIYFSYDVKMKEKGDIPEGYSVSREKKERFSLILESASTNQTSMYLCASTGQGFSNQPQHFGDGTRLSIL.

This clone was seen only once. The CDR3 here is CASSRLVGPNEQFF. CDR3 bases: TGCGCCAGCAGCCGACTAGTCGGGCCCAATGAGCAGTTCTTC. V gene TRBV5-1 combines with J gene TRBJ2-1; D possibly corresponds to TRBD2 (6 bases). Trimming removed 4 bases at V and 6 bases at J, with 14 bases between. The CDR3 totals 14 residues. CDR1 is SGHRS, CDR2 YFSETQ, per germline.

The chain couples TRBV6-2 or TRBV6-3 to TRBJ1-4; D is unresolved. The germline CDR1 and CDR2 sequences are MNHEY and SVGEGT. With 4 bases removed from V and 5 bases from J, the gap between germline ends came to 23 bases. CDR3 length equals 18 residues. The CDR3 spells CASSSPRGERAANEKLFF. The CDR3 DNA reads as TGTGCCAGCAGTTCACCCCGCGGGGAAAGGGCGGCGAATGAAAAACTGTTTTTT.

This clone was found once. The chain combines TRBV7-9 with TRBJ2-7, with 12 bases lining up with TRBD2. The CDR3 is 16 residues long. After removal of 4 bases from V and 1 base from J, the junction contained 5 bases not matched to a gene. CDR1 SEHNR and CDR2 FQNEAQ come from the germline V gene (reference sequence). The DNA of the CDR3 is TGTGCCAGCAGCTCGACTAGCGGGAGATTGTCCTACGAGCAGTACTTC. It translates to CASSSTSGRLSYEQYF.

This sequence joins TRBV7-2 and TRBJ2-7, with D possibly being TRBD1 (6 bases). Germline V gives CDR1 SGHTA, CDR2 FQGNSA. This CDR3 is built from 16 residues. V lost 5 bases to trimming and J lost 5 bases, with 22 bases between them. CDR3 in amino acids: CASSAEPRGSLHEQYF. The CDR3 DNA reads as TGTGCCAGCAGCGCCGAGCCCAGGGGAAGTCTCCACGAGCAGTACTTC. The full variable domain, completed using reference TRBV7-2 and TRBJ2-7, is GAGVSQSPSNKVTEKGKDVELRCDPISGHTALYWYRQSLGQGLEFLIYFQGNSAPDKSGLPSDRFSAERTGGSVSTLTIQRTQQEDSAVYLCASSAEPRGSLHEQYFGPGTRLTVT.

CDR3 loop: CASSLVRGGEPYEQYF. The DNA for the CDR3 is TGTGCCAGCAGCTTAGTACGCGGGGGGGAGCCCTACGAGCAGTACTTC. The chain couples TRBV7-2 to TRBJ2-7; TRBD2 aligns across 9 bases. The V and J ends lost 1 base and 2 bases, in that order; junction bases with no gene match: 6. The CDR3 is 16 residues long. The germline V gene encodes CDR1 SGHTA and CDR2 FQGNSA. Variable domain in full (rest from reference TRBV7-2 and TRBJ2-7): GAGVSQSPSNKVTEKGKDVELRCDPISGHTALYWYRQSLGQGLEFLIYFQGNSAPDKSGLPSDRFSAERTGGSVSTLTIQRTQQEDSAVYLCASSLVRGGEPYEQYFGPGTRLTVT.

This clone was found a few times. The chain has TRBV24-1 and TRBJ2-3, with TRBD1 matching over 9 bases. Germline loops: CDR1 KGHDR, CDR2 SFDVKD. This CDR3 has 16 amino acids. With 3 bases clipped from V and 2 bases from J, the junction kept 5 bases outside the gene matches. This chain's CDR3 is CATSDTGTGNTDTQYF. For the CDR3, the DNA is TGTGCCACCAGTGATACCGGGACAGGGAACACAGATACGCAGTATTTT.

The CDR3 nucleotides are TGCGCCAGCAGCCACCGGACTAGCGCGGACGGGGAGCTGTTTTTT. Translated, it gives CASSHRTSADGELFF. The rearrangement links TRBV4-1 to TRBJ2-2; 9 nucleotides align to TRBD2. V trimming: 3 bases; J trimming: 7 bases; junction bases outside the gene matches: 6. The CDR3 has 15 residues. The germline V gene has CDR1 MGHRA and CDR2 YSYEKL.

The rearrangement links TRBV7-2 to TRBJ1-5, with D unresolved. Deletions cut 5 bases from V and 0 bases from J, with 2 bases between. Per the germline V gene, CDR1 is SGHTA and CDR2 is FQGNSA. This CDR3 has 12 amino acids. CDR3 DNA: TGTGCCAGCAGCCTTAGCAATCAGCCCCAGCATTTT. Its protein is CASSLSNQPQHF.

This clone has just a few counts. This sequence joins TRBV6-5 and TRBJ2-1; TRBD2 matches 11 bases. With 7 bases clipped from V and 8 bases from J, the junction kept 7 bases outside the gene matches. The CDR3 spans 14 residues. The germline CDR1 and CDR2 sequences are MNHEY and SVGAGI. The CDR3 DNA reads as TGTGCCAGCACCTTACTAGCGGGAGCCTATGAGCAGTTCTTC. Protein sequence: CASTLLAGAYEQFF.

The V and J genes are TRBV24-1 and TRBJ2-7; D gene uncertain. With 4 bases removed from V and 3 bases from J, the gap between germline ends came to 3 bases. The CDR3 is 11 residues long. Germline CDR1 reads KGHDR; CDR2 reads SFDVKD. CDR3 sequence (DNA): TGTGCCACCAGTGACAACTACGAGCAGTACTTC. This codes for CATSDNYEQYF.

The V gene is TRBV28, the J gene TRBJ1-2, with 9 bases fitting TRBD1. This CDR3 has 15 residues. CDR1 MDHEN and CDR2 SYDVKM come from the germline V gene. V trimming: 1 base; J trimming: 4 bases; junction bases outside the gene matches: 4. The CDR3 loop is CASSLFTGGPYGYTF. The DNA of the CDR3 is TGTGCCAGCAGTTTATTTACAGGGGGCCCCTATGGCTACACCTTC.

The CDR3 nucleotides are TGTGCCAGTACCTCGGGACAGGTAATCAAGCCCCAGCATTTT. This translates into CASTSGQVIKPQHF. V usage is TRBV19 and J usage is TRBJ1-5, with 8 bases lining up with TRBD1. Germline V gives CDR1 LNHDA, CDR2 SQIVND (reference sequence). CDR3 length: 14 residues. V lost 7 bases and J lost 8; bases outside the gene matches: 10.

The chain carries TRBV28 and TRBJ2-5; TRBD1 aligns across 8 bases. With 8 bases clipped from V and 5 bases from J, the junction kept 13 bases outside the gene matches. The germline CDR1 and CDR2 sequences are MDHEN and SYDVKM. The CDR3 length is 15 residues. Here the CDR3 DNA reads TGTGCCAGCCGACTCTGGGACAGGTCTGCGGAGACCCAGTACTTC. Translation gives CASRLWDRSAETQYF.

J is TRBJ1-1 and V is TRBV6-5, with a weak D call TRBD1 (6 bases). Trimming shortened V by 7 bases and J by 1 base, and 16 bases separated the two germline ends. Per the germline V gene, CDR1 is MNHEY and CDR2 is SVGAGI. The CDR3 length is 15 residues. CDR3 amino acids: CASKREGGRNTEAFF. For the CDR3, the DNA is TGTGCCAGCAAGCGAGAAGGGGGAAGGAACACTGAAGCTTTCTTT.

This rearrangement joins TRBV6-5 to TRBJ2-5; 7 positions match TRBD1. In germline, CDR1 is MNHEY, CDR2 SVGAGI. Losses at the gene ends were 2 bases for V and 5 bases for J; bases not matched to a gene: 5. This CDR3 is built from 14 residues. The CDR3 protein is CASSYDRVRETQYF. CDR3 coding DNA: TGTGCCAGCAGTTACGACAGGGTTAGGGAGACCCAGTACTTC.

Only one count was recorded for this clone. The chain links TRBV27 to TRBJ1-5; D remains ambiguous. The CDR3 consists of 13 residues. V was trimmed by 1 base and J by 4 bases, leaving 5 bases between them. Per germline, CDR1 MNHEY and CDR2 SMNVEV (reference sequence). CDR3 loop: CASSLFGNQPQHF. The DNA for the CDR3 is TGTGCCAGCAGTTTATTCGGGAATCAGCCCCAGCATTTT.

This clone was observed a handful of times. V usage is TRBV12-3 or TRBV12-4 and J usage is TRBJ2-6; the D is unclear. The CDR3 loop spans 12 amino acids. V dropped 2 bases and J dropped 6 bases, with 2 bases sitting between them. CDR3 nucleotides: TGTGCCAGCAGTTTACTGGCCAACGTCCTGACTTTC. It yields the protein CASSLLANVLTF.